These 14 T cell receptor beta chains share one sample of origin, sequenced in a study of CD8+ T cells in alopecia areata. Treatment of the sample: oral pan-JAK inhibitor, 5-10 mg twice daily. In each case, RNA was isolated and then reverse transcribed into cDNA as the sequencing template. TCRdb's table, derived via immunoSEQ multiplex PCR, lists solely in-frame clones and lacks some. This table has about 270,000 clones, roughly 63% appearing once. The specimen comprised CD4+ T cells sorted from blood, sampled at approximately week 52, from a patient treated with tofacitinib. Receptors were obtained from a human donor with alopecia areata.

V gene TRBV30 combines with J gene TRBJ2-7; D may be TRBD2 (5 bases). V was pared by 0 bases and J by 1 base, with 7 bases between. CDR1 is GTSNPN, CDR2 SVGIG, per germline (reference sequence). The CDR3 spans 13 residues. CDR3 coding DNA: TGTGCCTGGAGTGTACTAGGGTCCTACGAGCAGTACTTC. It codes for CAWSVLGSYEQYF. The entire variable domain, with the rest obtained from reference TRBV30 and TRBJ2-7, is as follows: SQTIHQWPATLVQPVGSPLSLECTVEGTSNPNLYWYRQAAGRGLQLLFYSVGIGQISSEVPQNLSASRPQDRQFILSSKKLLLSDSGFYLCAWSVLGSYEQYFGPGTRLTVT.

This clone was detected a few times. This sequence joins TRBV10-3 and TRBJ2-5; 11 bases are a match to TRBD2. The germline V gene encodes CDR1 ENHRY and CDR2 SYGVKD. Trimming took 3 bases from V and 4 from J; bases not matched to a gene: 10. The CDR3 is 17 residues long. The CDR3 nucleotides are TGTGCCATCAGTGACCCCTCGATAGCGGGGGGGCGAGAGACCCAGTACTTC. It yields the protein CAISDPSIAGGRETQYF.

This clone was counted only a few times. The rearrangement links TRBV10-1 to TRBJ2-3; possibly TRBD2 for D (5 bases). Trimming took 3 bases from V and 1 from J, leaving 14 bases between them. The CDR3 totals 16 residues. Germline loops: CDR1 WNHNN, CDR2 SYGVQD (reference sequence). The chain's CDR3 is CASSDRSGKGTDTQYF. CDR3 bases: TGCGCCAGCAGTGATCGGTCCGGGAAGGGCACAGATACGCAGTATTTT.

CDR3 region: CATSNGLYGYTF. The CDR3 coding sequence is TGTGCCACCAGCAATGGGCTCTATGGCTACACCTTC. The chain links TRBV15 to TRBJ1-2, with D hard to call. The CDR3 has 12 amino acids. V was pared by 4 bases and J by 4 bases, with 7 bases between. Per the germline V gene, CDR1 is LNHNV and CDR2 is YYDKDF (reference sequence).

The chain recombines TRBV7-2 with TRBJ2-2; TRBD2 might be the D (5 bases). CDR3 size: 16 residues. V dropped 2 bases and J dropped 5 bases, with 15 bases sitting between them. Germline CDR1 is SGHTA and CDR2 is FQGNSA. The CDR3 sequence: CASSLTGDRATGELFF. The CDR3 region has the DNA TGTGCCAGCAGCTTAACCGGGGATAGAGCGACCGGGGAGCTGTTTTTT.

The chain employs TRBV25-1 and TRBJ2-5; no definite D call. V was shortened by 4 bases and J by 4 bases, with 13 bases between the two germline ends. The CDR3 contains 14 residues. Germline CDR1 and CDR2: MGHDK and SYGVNS. The CDR3 region is CASSASGWGETQYF. The CDR3 DNA is TGTGCCAGCAGTGCGAGTGGGTGGGGAGAGACCCAGTACTTC. Full variable domain (remainder filled in from reference TRBV25-1 and TRBJ2-5): EADIYQTPRYLVIGTGKKITLECSQTMGHDKMYWYQQDPGMELHLIHYSYGVNSTEKGDLSSESTVSRIRTEHFPLTLESARPSHTSQYLCASSASGWGETQYFGPGTRLLVL.

The chain links TRBV30 to TRBJ2-7, with 7 bases lining up with TRBD1. V dropped 3 bases and J dropped 5; count of bases not matched to a gene: 16. This CDR3 contains 16 residues. Per the germline V gene, CDR1 is GTSNPN and CDR2 is SVGIG (reference sequence). For the CDR3, the DNA is TGTGCCTGGAGCCCAAATCGCGCAGGGGGTGTCCACGAGCAGTACTTC. Its protein is CAWSPNRAGGVHEQYF.

This chain joins TRBV30 and TRBJ2-3; D possibly uses TRBD1 or TRBD2 (5 bases each). Per germline, CDR1 GTSNPN and CDR2 SVGIG (reference sequence). With 4 bases removed from V and 4 bases from J, the gap between germline ends came to 15 bases. The CDR3 runs 14 residues. CDR3 sequence: CAWTGPGLADTQYF. CDR3 nucleotide sequence: TGTGCCTGGACAGGGCCGGGATTGGCAGATACGCAGTATTTT.

The gene calls are TRBV4-1 and TRBJ2-2; 7 bases agree with TRBD1. Germline lookup yields CDR1 MGHRA and CDR2 YSYEKL. With V trimmed by 6 bases and J by 4 bases, 5 bases remained unmatched. The CDR3 is 14 amino acids. The CDR3 coding sequence is TGCGCCAGCAGACGACAGGGCGGCACCGGGGAGCTGTTTTTT. As protein: CASRRQGGTGELFF.

This clone was observed a handful of times. The chain carries TRBV25-1 and TRBJ1-1; tentatively, D is TRBD1 (5 bases). The ends were cut back, 7 bases at V and 1 base at J, with 16 bases in the middle. CDR1 and CDR2 from the germline V gene are MGHDK and SYGVNS. The CDR3 is 15 residues long. CDR3 sequence: CASTKQGGRNTEAFF. DNA of the CDR3: TGTGCCAGCACGAAGCAGGGTGGACGGAACACTGAAGCTTTCTTT. The full variable domain, its missing parts supplied by reference TRBV25-1 and TRBJ1-1, is EADIYQTPRYLVIGTGKKITLECSQTMGHDKMYWYQQDPGMELHLIHYSYGVNSTEKGDLSSESTVSRIRTEHFPLTLESARPSHTSQYLCASTKQGGRNTEAFFGQGTRLTVV.

This clone has a handful of counts. V is TRBV18 and J is TRBJ1-6; 10 positions match TRBD1. The J segment lost 7 bases and the V segment lost 5 bases, leaving 11 bases of the junction unmatched. The CDR3 covers 17 residues. The germline CDR1 and CDR2 sequences are KGHSH and LQKENI. The CDR3 here is CASSSFPGTGENSPLHF. CDR3 DNA: TGTGCCAGCTCATCCTTTCCCGGGACAGGGGAAAATTCACCCCTCCACTTT.

This clone appeared once. The genes are TRBV10-3 and TRBJ1-2; 7 bases are shared with TRBD1. This CDR3 is built from 14 residues. Germline assignment: CDR1 ENHRY and CDR2 SYGVKD. Trimming cost V 4 bases and J 4 bases; bases outside gene matches: 6. CDR3 DNA: TGTGCCATCAGTGCTGGACAGGACCTCTATGGCTACACCTTC. Translated, it gives CAISAGQDLYGYTF.

The chain employs TRBV5-1 and TRBJ1-1, with D perhaps matching TRBD1 (6 bases). The germline V and J ends were trimmed by 0 bases and 7 bases, with 10 bases remaining between them. The CDR3 is 13 residues long. Germline CDR1 is SGHRS and CDR2 is YFSETQ. The CDR3 DNA follows: TGCGCCAGCAGCTTGGCAGGGGCCGGTGAAGCTTTCTTT. This codes for CASSLAGAGEAFF. The entire variable domain, with the rest obtained from reference TRBV5-1 and TRBJ1-1, is as follows: KAGVTQTPRYLIKTRGQQVTLSCSPISGHRSVSWYQQTPGQGLQFLFEYFSETQRNKGNFPGRFSGRQFSNSRSEMNVSTLELGDSALYLCASSLAGAGEAFFGQGTRLTVV.

This clone was seen more than once but under ten times. The V call is TRBV6-5, the J call TRBJ1-1; the D is unclear. Germline assignment: CDR1 MNHEY and CDR2 SVGAGI. The CDR3 is made up of 14 amino acids. V lost 5 bases, J lost 11 bases, and 21 bases lay in between. The CDR3 sequence: CASSQTRTRKRAFF. The CDR3 coding sequence is TGTGCCAGCAGTCAAACCCGGACCCGTAAACGGGCTTTCTTT.